One and the same sample provided the 3 T cell receptor beta chains below, sequenced in a study of long-term antiretroviral therapy in people with HIV. They ran version v3.0 of the immunoSEQ assay at survey level. TCRdb's copy holds only in-frame clones and misses some; the assay was immunoSEQ multiplex PCR. The table includes more than 20,000 clones, roughly 80% detected once. The material was unsorted PBMCs, obtained 0.5 years before starting antiretroviral therapy. These receptors were collected from a man aged 35-49 years with HIV.

As regards this clone: The junction departs from the called germline gene at one end, perhaps through a read error. The CDR3 loop is CAVSRGQGRYQPQHF. The DNA for the CDR3 is TGCGCCGTAAGCCGGGGACAGGGGAGGTATCAGCCCCAGCATTTT. The genes are TRBV19 and TRBJ1-5, with 10 nucleotides matching TRBD1. Germline V CDR1 and CDR2: LNHDA, SQIVND (reference sequence). The length of the CDR3 is 15 residues. The complete variable domain, with remaining parts taken from reference TRBV19 and TRBJ1-5, reads DGGITQSPKYLFRKEGQNVTLSCEQNLNHDAMYWYRQDPGQGLRLIYYSQIVNDFQKGDIAEGYSVSREKKESFPLTVTSAQKNPTAFYLCAVSRGQGRYQPQHFGDGTRLSIL.

This chain connects TRBV7-9 to TRBJ1-1; D not resolved. Trimming stripped 8 bases from V and 5 bases from J, with 24 bases between. The CDR3 consists of 16 residues. Germline V CDR1 and CDR2: SEHNR, FQNEAQ (reference sequence). The CDR3 DNA reads TGTGCCAGCCGCCTGCCAGGATCACTCCAGGAAACTGAAGCTTTCTTT. Its protein is CASRLPGSLQETEAFF.

J is TRBJ1-6 and V is TRBV7-3; no clear D gene. This CDR3 is 11 amino acids long. Germline V gene data show CDR1 as SGHTA and CDR2 as FQGTGA. V lost 2 bases to trimming and J lost 10 bases, with 3 bases between them. CDR3 loop: CASSLWSPLHF. In DNA, the CDR3 is TGTGCCAGCAGCTTATGGTCACCCCTCCACTTT.